Sequencing of this T cell receptor beta chain was carried out in a study of healthy donors' naive CD4 and CD8 T cells. Study outcomes and limitations: Negatively charged CDR3s marked CD8+ lineage; positively charged CDR3s marked CD4+ lineage. Reportedly, most V and J gene segments showed naive CD4+ versus CD8+ bias.

Regarding this clonotype: Its specificity is not known.

The CDR3 totals 17 residues. Germline loops: CDR1 MNHNY, CDR2 SVGAGI (reference sequence). V was clipped by 5 bases and J by 0 bases, with 19 bases between them. Naive T cells were sorted: CD4+CD8-CD45RO-CD45RA+ for CD4+, CD8+CD4-CD45RA+CD27bright for CD8+. Starting from roughly 0.55 ug of total RNA, TCR libraries were made with linear amplification. MiXCR, applied by TCRdb to the reads, yields one record per CDR3 protein. The repertoire consists of around 200,000 distinct CDR3 sequences, with nearly 75% occurring once and the leading ten covering 2% to 2.5%. The chain employs TRBV6-6 and TRBJ1-2; D may be TRBD1 (5 bases). The sequence was obtained from a pool of human donors in good health; the sample pools cells from several healthy donors. Sequenced input: naive CD4+ and CD8+ T cells sorted from blood, pooled from several donors. Here the CDR3 DNA reads TGTGCCAGCAGTCGCCGGACCGACAGCTATACTAACTATGGCTACACCTTC. Protein: CASSRRTDSYTNYGYTF.